Listed here are 30 T cell receptor beta chains from one sample, sequenced in a study of T cell responses to AZD1222 COVID-19 vaccine. The method was immunoSEQ multiplex PCR; TCRdb's version includes in-frame clones alone and lacks a portion of them. Found here are roughly 100,000 clones, more than 70% of them singletons; the top ten hold more than 9%. Material: peripheral blood, obtained on day 0 of AZD1222 vaccination. Receptor source: an adult in good health.

V gene TRBV19 combines with J gene TRBJ1-5; D perhaps matches TRBD1 (6 bases). Germline-derived CDR1 and CDR2 are LNHDA and SQIVND (reference sequence). Between the trimmed V and J ends, which lost 4 bases and 1 base, there was a span of 14 bases. The CDR3 runs 16 residues. CDR3 sequence (DNA): TGTGCCAGTAGTACGGGTACAGGGTCAAGCAATCAGCCCCAGCATTTT. Translated: CASSTGTGSSNQPQHF. Looking up the rest from reference TRBV19 and TRBJ1-5 gives the full variable domain: DGGITQSPKYLFRKEGQNVTLSCEQNLNHDAMYWYRQDPGQGLRLIYYSQIVNDFQKGDIAEGYSVSREKKESFPLTVTSAQKNPTAFYLCASSTGTGSSNQPQHFGDGTRLSIL.

The chain is built from TRBV21-1 and TRBJ2-3; the table's D gene call, TRBD2, was not cross checked with the DNA. TRBV21-1 represents a pseudogene. CDR3 length equals 15 residues. CDR3: CASSIVAGRTDTQYF. The CDR3 DNA reads as TGTGCCAGCAGCATTGTAGCGGGGCGCACAGATACGCAGTATTTT.

The CDR3 sequence is CAWSARTGVQPQHF. The CDR3, as DNA: TGTGCCTGGAGTGCAAGGACAGGGGTTCAGCCCCAGCATTTT. The chain links TRBV30 to TRBJ1-5; 9 bases agree with TRBD1. CDR1 GTSNPN and CDR2 SVGIG come from the germline V gene (reference sequence). The ends lost 1 base at V and 6 bases at J; junction bases unmatched: 4. This CDR3 is 14 amino acids long. Combining the CDR3 with reference TRBV30 and TRBJ1-5 gives the whole variable domain SQTIHQWPATLVQPVGSPLSLECTVEGTSNPNLYWYRQAAGRGLQLLFYSVGIGQISSEVPQNLSASRPQDRQFILSSKKLLLSDSGFYLCAWSARTGVQPQHFGDGTRLSIL.

The CDR3 loop is CASSRDRGREEQFF. In nucleotides, the CDR3 is TGTGCCAGCAGTCGTGACAGGGGGCGCGAAGAGCAGTTCTTC. The V call is TRBV2, the J call TRBJ2-1; 10 bases fit TRBD1. The V gene's germline CDR1 is SNHLY and CDR2 FYNNEI. The CDR3 has 14 residues. V shed 5 bases, J shed 10 bases, and the junction held 8 bases outside the gene matches.

V is TRBV5-4 and J is TRBJ2-1; D remains ambiguous. Germline assignment: CDR1 SGHNT and CDR2 YYREEE (reference sequence). CDR3 length equals 13 residues. V was clipped by 4 bases and J by 9 bases, with 14 bases between them. As DNA, the CDR3 is TGTGCCAGCAGCAGCAGGTTTGATGGTGAGCAGTTCTTC. Translation: CASSSRFDGEQFF.

The V call is TRBV7-9, the J call TRBJ1-2; TRBD1 matches at 9 bases. Germline CDR1 and CDR2: SEHNR and FQNEAQ (reference sequence). J lost 3 bases, V lost 2 bases, and 10 bases had no gene match. CDR3 length: 17 residues. DNA for the CDR3: TGTGCCAGCAGCTTATCTCGCGGACAGGGGCTAGACTATGGCTACACCTTC. Its protein product is CASSLSRGQGLDYGYTF.

The rearrangement joins TRBV28 to TRBJ2-4, with 10 bases that match TRBD2. CDR1 MDHEN and CDR2 SYDVKM come from the germline V gene. The CDR3 consists of 17 residues. V dropped 4 bases and J dropped 1; count of bases not matched to a gene: 7. The CDR3, as DNA: TGTGCCAGCAGTTCCTTTAGCGGGAGGTTGGCCAAAAACATTCAGTACTTC. Protein sequence: CASSSFSGRLAKNIQYF.

The chain links TRBV4-1 to TRBJ2-6; 9 nucleotides line up with TRBD1. Germline V lookup: CDR1 MGHRA, CDR2 YSYEKL. The CDR3 is 18 residues long. The J segment lost 1 base and the V segment lost 3 bases, leaving 7 bases of the junction unmatched. Here the CDR3 reads CASSHPPGTGSGANVLTF. The CDR3 DNA sequence: TGCGCCAGCAGCCACCCCCCGGGGACAGGGTCTGGGGCCAACGTCCTGACTTTC.

This sequence joins TRBV7-7 and TRBJ2-5; weak D call: TRBD1 (6 bases). CDR1 SSHAT and CDR2 FNYEAQ come from the germline V gene (reference sequence). This CDR3 has 13 residues. Deletions cut 5 bases from V and 5 bases from J, with 12 bases between. CDR3 in amino acids: CASSVQGSETQYF. The CDR3 DNA sequence: TGTGCCAGCAGCGTACAGGGTTCTGAGACCCAGTACTTC. Together with reference TRBV7-7 and TRBJ2-5, the CDR3 gives the full variable domain: GAGVSQSPRYKVTKRGQDVTLRCDPISSHATLYWYQQALGQGPEFLTYFNYEAQPDKSGLPSDRFSAERPEGSISTLTIQRTEQRDSAMYRCASSVQGSETQYFGPGTRLLVL.

This chain connects TRBV7-2 to TRBJ2-1; D is unclear. CDR1 is SGHTA and CDR2 is FQGNSA in the germline V gene. Trimming stripped 0 bases from V and 5 bases from J, with 2 bases between. The CDR3 consists of 12 residues. CDR3 nucleotides: TGTGCCAGCAGCTTAGCGGACAATGAGCAGTTCTTC. It yields the protein CASSLADNEQFF.

The chain employs TRBV14 and TRBJ2-2; D ambiguous. Deletions cut 4 bases from V and 7 bases from J, with 10 bases between. The length of the CDR3 is 13 residues. CDR1 SGHDN and CDR2 FVKESK come from the germline V gene. CDR3 sequence (DNA): TGTGCCAGCAGCCCAGAGCAGATCGGGGAGCTGTTTTTT. This translates into CASSPEQIGELFF.

J is TRBJ2-7 and V is TRBV20-1; D uncertain. CDR1 is DFQATT, CDR2 SNEGSKA, per germline (reference sequence). This CDR3 is built from 11 residues. Trimming pared 5 bases from V and 5 bases from J, leaving 10 bases between. The CDR3 nucleotides are TGCAGTGCTCAGTCTGTCAACGAGCAGTACTTC. It is translated as CSAQSVNEQYF.

The V call is TRBV6-5, the J call TRBJ1-3; D unclear. Trimming removed 0 bases at V and 2 bases at J, with 5 bases between. CDR1 and CDR2 (germline): MNHEY, SVGAGI. CDR3 length: 14 amino acids. CDR3 bases: TGTGCCAGCAGTTACTCGGGGACTGGAAACACCATATATTTT. Amino acid sequence: CASSYSGTGNTIYF.

The CDR3 region is CASSSNIGEAFF. The CDR3, as DNA: TGTGCCAGCAGCTCAAACATAGGAGAAGCTTTCTTT. This chain links TRBV28 with TRBJ1-1, with unresolved D. The ends were cut back, 6 bases at V and 8 bases at J, with 13 bases in the middle. The CDR3 contains 12 residues. Germline V CDR1 and CDR2: MDHEN, SYDVKM.

Comment on this clone: One junction end does not reproduce the germline sequence, and a read error may be involved. This chain links TRBV5-4 with TRBJ1-6, with 7 bases that match TRBD1. CDR1 is SGHNT, CDR2 YYREEE, per germline (reference sequence). This CDR3 region has 14 residues. The CDR3 DNA follows: TGTGCCAGCAGGTTGGGACAGCCTAATTCACCCCTCCACTTT. This encodes CASRLGQPNSPLHF.

The chain employs TRBV6-5 and TRBJ1-1, with a tentative D call TRBD1 (5 bases). Germline CDR1 and CDR2: MNHEY and SVGAGI. The CDR3 extends over 12 amino acids. V was pared by 8 bases and J by 3 bases, with 10 bases between. CDR3: CASGAHYTEAFF. CDR3 coding DNA: TGTGCCAGCGGGGCCCACTACACTGAAGCTTTCTTT.

This chain joins TRBV5-1 and TRBJ2-1, with 9 nucleotides matching TRBD2. Germline V gene sequence: CDR1 SGHRS, CDR2 YFSETQ. This CDR3 comprises 15 residues. J lost 8 bases, V lost 2 bases, and 8 bases had no gene match. CDR3 sequence (DNA): TGCGCCAGCAGCTTTTCGGGACTAGCCGTCTATGAGCAGTTCTTC. It translates to CASSFSGLAVYEQFF.

The chain links TRBV7-3 to TRBJ2-4; D unclear. The CDR3 is 12 amino acids. V lost 4 bases to trimming and J lost 8 bases, with 9 bases between them. CDR1 SGHTA and CDR2 FQGTGA come from the germline V gene. CDR3 in DNA: TGTGCCAGCAGCTCGGTTCGTGACATTCAGTACTTC. It translates to CASSSVRDIQYF.

J is TRBJ2-7 and V is TRBV27, with 7 nucleotides matching TRBD2. The germline V gene has CDR1 MNHEY and CDR2 SMNVEV (reference sequence). This CDR3 has 16 residues. Trimming removed 5 bases from V and 4 bases from J; junction bases left unmatched: 14. The CDR3 nucleotides are TGTGCCAGCAGTCCAGGGTTGGGCGGGAGTCGGTACGAGCAGTACTTC. It specifies CASSPGLGGSRYEQYF.

The chain carries TRBV5-1 and TRBJ2-1, with D possibly matching TRBD2 (7 bases). The germline CDR1 and CDR2 sequences are SGHRS and YFSETQ. This CDR3 is 17 amino acids long. V lost 4 bases and J lost 2, with 19 bases in between. Here the CDR3 DNA reads TGCGCCAGCAGCCACGAAACCGTGGGGGGGCCCTACAATGAGCAGTTCTTC. Translation gives CASSHETVGGPYNEQFF. Complete variable domain (other parts from reference TRBV5-1 and TRBJ2-1): KAGVTQTPRYLIKTRGQQVTLSCSPISGHRSVSWYQQTPGQGLQFLFEYFSETQRNKGNFPGRFSGRQFSNSRSEMNVSTLELGDSALYLCASSHETVGGPYNEQFFGPGTRLTVL.

This sequence joins TRBV10-2 and TRBJ2-1, with TRBD2 matching over 12 bases. The germline CDR1 and CDR2 sequences are WSHSY and SAAADI. V shed 4 bases, J shed 7 bases, and the junction held 8 bases outside the gene matches. The CDR3 spans 16 residues. The DNA of the CDR3 is TGCGCCAGCAGTGGACTACTGACTAGCGGGAGTAATGAGCAGTTCTTC. Its protein is CASSGLLTSGSNEQFF.

The chain joins TRBV7-8 to TRBJ2-3; D is perhaps TRBD2 (5 bases). V lost 1 base to trimming and J lost 1 base, with 12 bases between them. The CDR3 has 16 amino acids. Looked up from germline, CDR1 is SGHVS and CDR2 is FQNEAQ. The CDR3 protein is CASSLGRGWGTDTQYF. The CDR3 nucleotides read TGTGCCAGCAGCTTAGGACGCGGGTGGGGCACAGATACGCAGTATTTT.

This sequence joins TRBV30 and TRBJ2-7, with D hard to call. Between the trimmed V and J ends, which lost 0 bases and 5 bases, there was a span of 11 bases. The germline CDR1 and CDR2 sequences are GTSNPN and SVGIG (reference sequence). The CDR3 has 13 residues. CDR3 loop: CAWSVRLHDEQYF. For the CDR3, the DNA is TGTGCCTGGAGTGTACGTCTACACGACGAGCAGTACTTC.

V is TRBV30 and J is TRBJ1-2; possibly TRBD1 for D (5 bases). There are 13 residues in the CDR3. Trimming took 4 bases from V and 4 from J, leaving 13 bases between them. Germline V gene lookup returns CDR1 GTSNPN and CDR2 SVGIG (reference sequence). The CDR3 loop reads CAWTRDRPYGYTF. CDR3 nucleotide sequence: TGTGCCTGGACCAGGGACCGTCCCTATGGCTACACCTTC.

This chain links TRBV7-3 with TRBJ1-3; D not resolved. The germline gives CDR1 SGHTA, CDR2 FQGTGA. V was shortened by 2 bases and J by 2 bases, with 16 bases between the two germline ends. This CDR3 is 17 amino acids long. This CDR3 is CASSLLGQANAGNTIYF. The CDR3 DNA is TGTGCCAGCAGCTTACTAGGGCAGGCAAATGCTGGAAACACCATATATTTT.

V usage is TRBV7-8 and J usage is TRBJ1-6; a weak D match, TRBD1 (6 bases). The CDR3 is 15 residues long. V lost 4 bases and J lost 7, with 14 bases in between. In germline, CDR1 is SGHVS, CDR2 FQNEAQ. CDR3 loop: CASSSATGPNSPLHF. CDR3 coding DNA: TGTGCCAGCAGCTCCGCGACAGGCCCCAATTCACCCCTCCACTTT.

This clone has only one observation. The rearrangement joins TRBV24-1 to TRBJ1-5; D unresolved. The germline gives CDR1 KGHDR, CDR2 SFDVKD. The CDR3 sequence is 14 residues long. Trimming cost V 0 bases and J 5 bases, with 7 bases left between them. The chain's CDR3 is CATSDLSGDQPQHF. The CDR3 coding sequence is TGTGCCACCAGTGATTTGAGCGGGGATCAGCCCCAGCATTTT.

V and J are TRBV9 and TRBJ2-1; 7 bases align to TRBD1. The CDR3 is made up of 14 amino acids. V gave up 3 bases and J gave up 0 bases; unmatched junction bases: 0. CDR1 and CDR2 from the germline V gene are SGDLS and YYNGEE. The CDR3 DNA reads as TGTGCCAGCAGCGCAGGGGGCTCCTACAATGAGCAGTTCTTC. Amino acids: CASSAGGSYNEQFF. The full variable domain, rest sourced from reference TRBV9 and TRBJ2-1, is DSGVTQTPKHLITATGQRVTLRCSPRSGDLSVYWYQQSLDQGLQFLIQYYNGEERAKGNILERFSAQQFPDLHSELNLSSLELGDSALYFCASSAGGSYNEQFFGPGTRLTVL.

The chain is built from TRBV18 and TRBJ1-6, with 7 bases aligning to TRBD1. There are 18 residues in the CDR3. V was pared by 2 bases and J by 7 bases, with 14 bases of the junction left unmatched. Germline V gene sequence: CDR1 KGHSH, CDR2 LQKENI. The CDR3 bases are TGTGCCAGCTCACCAGTGGTCTCGACAGGGCCCCAGAATTCACCCCTCCACTTT. It is translated as CASSPVVSTGPQNSPLHF.

The chain recombines TRBV5-1 with TRBJ1-1, with D possibly being TRBD1 (5 bases). CDR3 length: 15 residues. Germline V CDR1 and CDR2: SGHRS, YFSETQ. The V gene lost 1 base and the J gene lost 7 bases, with 17 bases spanning the gap. The CDR3 sequence: CASSLTMGERIEAFF. The CDR3 DNA sequence: TGCGCCAGCAGCTTGACGATGGGGGAGAGAATTGAAGCTTTCTTT.